This T cell receptor (beta chain) came from a study of blood T cell repertoires in COVID-19. Study as a whole: Acute and convalescent COVID-19 samples came from the United States, Italy and Spain. In each case, the material was cDNA or gDNA derived from T cells, B-cell-depleted T cells, or PBMCs.

Per the original data handling: Amplifying reference gene primers gave estimates of nucleated cell counts. Profiling relied on immunoSEQ multiplex PCR, and the TCRdb table lists in-frame clones only, not all of them. From that table come the V and J calls and clone size; the DNA was used to work out D and trimming. The data hold 300,000 or so clones, with approximately 80% observed a single time. The CDR3 is 14 residues long. CDR1 LGHNA and CDR2 YNFKEQ come from the germline V gene. Trimming cost V 4 bases and J 5 bases; bases outside gene matches: 6. This clone came up a few times. The gene calls are TRBV4-2 and TRBJ1-1; 8 nucleotides align to TRBD1. What was sequenced was peripheral blood. The TCR comes from a woman aged 50 to 60 with active or convalescent COVID-19. The CDR3 spells CASSLWTGLTEAFF. The DNA for the CDR3 is TGTGCCAGCAGCCTTTGGACAGGGCTTACTGAAGCTTTCTTT.